This is a list of T cell receptor beta chains from one sample in a study of cytotoxic CD8 clonotypes in ibrutinib-treated CLL. Assay: immunoSEQ multiplex PCR; the TCRdb copy retains only in-frame clones and omits some. Among 52,000 or so clones listed, nearly 55% were seen once. Sequences were derived from PBMCs, sampled at disease progression, from a patient treated with ibrutinib. These receptors were taken from a human donor with chronic lymphocytic leukemia. The conserved cysteine and the conserved F or W are not part of the CDR3 here.

V	J	CDR3
TRBV6-1	TRBJ1-3	ASSEGDYSGNTIY
TRBV2	TRBJ1-4	ASSERVGANEKLF
TRBV7-9	TRBJ2-3	ASSLGLGENTDTQY
TRBV28	TRBJ1-5	ASKRDGNQPQH
TRBV7-9	TRBJ2-5	ASSLLGGEVGETQY
TRBV19	TRBJ2-1	ASSIPPGLAGGLEQF
TRBV11-2	TRBJ2-3	ASSLEGLAGGMFGTDTQY
TRBV5-5	TRBJ1-2	ASSLGQGATYGYT
TRBV6-5	TRBJ2-5	ASSYGGETQY
TRBV28	TRBJ2-7	ASSGTPTYEQY
TRBV9	TRBJ1-2	ASSVGPFPGGSGYT
TRBV7-9	TRBJ2-1	ASSLSGRGNNEQF
TRBV2	TRBJ2-5	ATGRGGGETQY
TRBV28	TRBJ2-1	ASSSTSGGAGNEQF
TRBV27	TRBJ2-3	ASGPRSGDRGTDTQY
TRBV27	TRBJ1-2	ASSLYGGGNYGYT
TRBV7-8	TRBJ2-1	ASSPQGAVYNEQF
TRBV10-3	TRBJ2-1	AISGEGTSGNTPSYNEQF
TRBV30	TRBJ2-7	AWRRDYEQY
TRBV15	TRBJ1-2	ATSREGQKGYT
TRBV7-2	TRBJ1-3	ASSLGTGTGNTIY
TRBV2	TRBJ2-4	ASSEAGLAGGIAAKNIQY